The rows below give T cell receptor beta chains drawn from one sample of a study of blood T cell repertoires in COVID-19. Assay used: immunoSEQ multiplex PCR; TCRdb lists only in-frame clones, some missing. The sample records 90,000 to 120,000 clones, around 92% being singletons. Sample: peripheral blood. Every receptor here comes from a man in his forties or fifties with active or convalescent COVID-19. Each CDR3 is given with its conserved first and last residue. The D gene is left open where the match is weak. The size of a clone is reported for some rows only, either as once, few or many, or as a class for expanded clones.

J | V | size | D | DNA | CDR3
TRBJ2-1 | TRBV7-3 | . | TRBD2 | TGTGCCAGCAGCGCGGGACTAGTTGTCAATGAGCAGTTCTTC | CASSAGLVVNEQFF
TRBJ1-4 | TRBV7-3 | . | . | TGTGCCAGCAGCGGCCCCGGGGATGAAAAACTGTTTTTT | CASSGPGDEKLFF
TRBJ2-7 | TRBV6-2/TRBV6-3 | . | TRBD2 | TGTGCCAGCAGTTACTCTGAAACGGGGACTAGCGGGGTCTACGAGCAGTACTTC | CASSYSETGTSGVYEQYF
TRBJ1-5 | TRBV4-1 | . | . | TGCGCCAGCAGCCAAGGTCTGAGCAATCAGCCCCAGCATTTT | CASSQGLSNQPQHF
TRBJ1-2 | TRBV10-3 | . | . | TGTGCCATCAGTCCGACAGGCCCTTACTATGGCTACACCTTC | CAISPTGPYYGYTF
TRBJ2-7 | TRBV9 | . | TRBD1 | TGTGCCAGCAGCGTTGACAGGGACGAGCAGTACTTC | CASSVDRDEQYF
TRBJ2-2 | TRBV7-2 | . | TRBD1 | TGTGCCAGCAGCGGACAGGGCACCGGGGAGCTGTTTTTT | CASSGQGTGELFF
TRBJ2-5 | TRBV7-9 | . | . | TGTGCCAGCAGCTTAGGTGGCGAGGGAGAGACCCAGTACTTC | CASSLGGEGETQYF
TRBJ2-2 | TRBV5-6 | many | TRBD2 | TGTGCCAGCAGCATTACTAGCGGGGGAACCGGGGAGCTGTTTTTT | CASSITSGGTGELFF
TRBJ2-4 | TRBV19 | . | TRBD1 | TGTGCCAGTCATCGGACAGGGCTAGCCAAAAACATTCAGTACTTC | CASHRTGLAKNIQYF
TRBJ1-2 | TRBV5-6 | . | . | TGTGCCAGCAGCTTGGATGTGGGAGGCTATGGCTACACCTTC | CASSLDVGGYGYTF
TRBJ1-3 | TRBV7-3 | . | . | TGTGCCAGCAGCCCTTACGGTTCTGGAAACACCATATATTTT | CASSPYGSGNTIYF
TRBJ1-6 | TRBV5-4 | . | . | TGTGCCAGCAGCTTGTACTCGCCGGGAGTGAAGGGATCACCCCTCCACTTT | CASSLYSPGVKGSPLHF
TRBJ2-3 | TRBV5-1 | . | . | TGCGCCAGCAGCTCCCAGTTCCCAGATACGCAGTATTTT | CASSSQFPDTQYF
TRBJ2-6 | TRBV5-1 | . | . | TGCGCCAGCAGTATCGGAGTTTCTGGGGCCAACGTCCTGACTTTC | CASSIGVSGANVLTF
TRBJ1-3 | TRBV7-8 | few | . | TGTGCCAGCGGACTCCTGGCACAAGGAAGGGGAAACACCATATATTTT | CASGLLAQGRGNTIYF
TRBJ2-2 | TRBV19 | . | . | TGTGCCAGTAAGAGTGGGGTAGCGGAGAAGAACACCGGGGAGCTGTTTTTT | CASKSGVAEKNTGELFF
TRBJ2-1 | TRBV6-2/TRBV6-3 | . | . | TGTGCCAGCAGTTACGGCGGAATGCAGTTCTTC | CASSYGGMQFF
TRBJ2-3 | TRBV29-1 | . | . | TGCAGCGTGAGACGAGGCCCTAGCACAGATACGCAGTATTTT | CSVRRGPSTDTQYF
TRBJ1-2 | TRBV3-1/TRBV3-2 | . | TRBD1 | TGTGCCGCCAGGGGGCAAGAAGGCTACACCTTC | CAARGQEGYTF
TRBJ2-1 | TRBV14 | . | . | TGTGCCAGCAGGAGGACTCCGGTGGAGGAGCAGTTCTTC | CASRRTPVEEQFF
TRBJ2-7 | TRBV28 | . | . | TGTGCCAGCAGAGAACAGGGTTCCGAGCAGTACTTC | CASREQGSEQYF
TRBJ2-7 | TRBV30 | . | . | TGTGCCTGGAGCCCTCGGGGTGACGAGCAGTACTTC | CAWSPRGDEQYF
TRBJ2-3 | TRBV7-9 | . | . | TGTGCCAGCAGCCCCCCCGCAGGGATCACAGATACGCAGTATTTT | CASSPPAGITDTQYF
TRBJ1-2 | TRBV7-9 | . | TRBD1 | TGTGCCAGCAGCACACCGACAGGGGGCGGCTATGGCTACACCTTC | CASSTPTGGGYGYTF
TRBJ2-3 | TRBV7-9 | . | TRBD2 | TGTGCCAGCAGCCGTGTTCCGGGACTAGCGGGATCCACAGATACGCAGTATTTT | CASSRVPGLAGSTDTQYF
TRBJ2-7 | TRBV11-2 | . | TRBD2 | TGTGCCAGCAGGCAAACGGGACTAGCGGTCGAGCAGTACTTC | CASRQTGLAVEQYF
TRBJ2-3 | TRBV18 | . | TRBD1 | TGTGCCAGCTCACCCGACAGGGGAGGTCCAGATACGCAGTATTTT | CASSPDRGGPDTQYF
TRBJ2-3 | TRBV4-2 | . | . | TGTGCCAGCAGCGCGGACGCGGGGCCAGATACGCAGTATTTT | CASSADAGPDTQYF
TRBJ1-1 | TRBV7-2 | . | . | TGTGCCAGCAGCCTAAAGGGGCAGGGGCCCTTAACAAACACTGAAGCTTTCTTT | CASSLKGQGPLTNTEAFF
TRBJ1-5 | TRBV7-7 | . | . | TGTGCCAGCAGGTGGGAGCGAGGTGGGAATCAGCCCCAGCATTTT | CASRWERGGNQPQHF
TRBJ1-4 | TRBV10-1 | . | . | TGCGCCAGCAGTCCTACTAGACGGAGAGTGAATGAAAAACTGTTTTTT | CASSPTRRRVNEKLFF
TRBJ2-3 | TRBV7-2 | . | . | TGTGCCAGCAGCTTTGACCAGGGCACGCAGTATTTT | CASSFDQGTQYF
TRBJ2-3 | TRBV18 | . | . | TGTGCCAGCTCAGAACAGGGTACAGATACGCAGTATTTT | CASSEQGTDTQYF
TRBJ2-1 | TRBV6-6 | once | . | TGTGCCAGCAGTTACCTTTACAATGAGCAGTTCTTC | CASSYLYNEQFF
TRBJ1-4 | TRBV19 | . | TRBD1 | TGTGCCAGTAGTCAACAGGGGACTAATGAAAAACTGTTTTTT | CASSQQGTNEKLFF
TRBJ2-3 | TRBV19 | . | . | TGTGCCAGTAGGAGGGCAGCGACTATCACAGATACGCAGTATTTT | CASRRAATITDTQYF
TRBJ1-5 | TRBV10-3 | . | . | TGTGCCATCAGTGAATTTCAAAGCGAGCCCCAGCATTTT | CAISEFQSEPQHF
TRBJ2-5 | TRBV6-5 | . | TRBD1 | TGTGCCAGCAGTTACTTACAGGGGGCAGAGACCCAGTACTTC | CASSYLQGAETQYF
TRBJ2-2 | TRBV10-3 | . | . | TGTGCCATCAGTGACTACACCGGGGAGCTGTTTTTT | CAISDYTGELFF
TRBJ2-7 | TRBV6-6 | . | TRBD2 | TGTGCCAGCAGGCCGGGGGGGGCCTACGAGCAGTACTTC | CASRPGGAYEQYF
TRBJ1-1 | TRBV14 | . | TRBD1 | TGTCCTCTGGGGACAGCGAACACTGAAGCTTTCTTT | CPLGTANTEAFF
TRBJ1-2 | TRBV6-5 | . | TRBD1 | TGTGCCAGCAGTTTGTCCGGGACAGGGCCCTATGGCTACACCTTC | CASSLSGTGPYGYTF
TRBJ1-2 | TRBV4-1 | medium-sized | . | TGCGCCAGCAGCCAAGATCCGCATCAGGGTAAAAATGGCTACACCTTC | CASSQDPHQGKNGYTF
TRBJ2-7 | TRBV7-9 | . | TRBD1 | TGTGCCAGCAGCTTAGGGACAGGGGGCCCCTACGAGCAGTACTTC | CASSLGTGGPYEQYF
TRBJ2-7 | TRBV28 | . | TRBD1 | TGTGCCAGCAGCTACGGACAGGGGAAGGCGTCCTACGAGCAGTACTTC | CASSYGQGKASYEQYF
TRBJ2-3 | TRBV15 | . | TRBD1 | TGTGCCACCAGCAGGCGGGGACAGGGTTCAGATACGCAGTATTTT | CATSRRGQGSDTQYF
TRBJ2-1 | TRBV7-6 | . | TRBD2 | TGTGCCAGCACCTCGACTAGCGGGAGGGTAAATGAGCAGTTCTTC | CASTSTSGRVNEQFF
TRBJ1-5 | TRBV19 | . | TRBD1 | TGTGCCAGTAGAGCCGGGACAGTTATATATAGCAATCAGCCCCAGCATTTT | CASRAGTVIYSNQPQHF
TRBJ2-1 | TRBV30 | . | TRBD2 | TGTGCCTGGAGTGTTTCTAGCGGGAGTTGGAATGAGCAGTTCTTC | CAWSVSSGSWNEQFF
TRBJ2-7 | TRBV21-1 | . | . | TGTCCACTTCCGAGGGAGATCTCCTACGAGCAGTACTTC | CPLPREISYEQYF
TRBJ2-7 | TRBV21-1 | . | . | TGTGCCAGCATCCGAAGGCAGGGGTACTCCTACGAGCAGTACTTC | CASIRRQGYSYEQYF